Each of the 10 T cell receptor delta chains below was sequenced from the same sample in a study of Vγ9Vδ2 T cells in congenital toxoplasmosis. A single-tube template-switch cDNA reaction was primed with TRGC- and TRDC-specific primers. The TRGC primer was designed to target TRGC1 and TRGC2 alike. TCRdb fed the reads into CATT to redo clone calling. The table includes around 350 delta-chain clones, about 25% detected once. Sequencing was carried out using gamma-delta T cells from blood. Source of these receptors: a child under 10 years old born to a mother with Toxoplasma gondii infection during pregnancy, either congenitally infected or uninfected (not recorded which).

Notes on this clone: It is likely a read error: a sequence one base away is far more abundant. This chain joins TRAV29/DV5 and TRDJ1; TRDD3 aligns across 10 bases. Germline V gene sequence: CDR1 NSMFDY, CDR2 ISSIKDK. V trimming: 2 bases; J trimming: 2 bases; junction bases outside the gene matches: 6. This CDR3 spans 15 amino acids. The CDR3 reads CAARGWGIWTDKLIF. CDR3 nucleotide sequence: TGTGCAGCAAGAGGCTGGGGGATATGGACCGATAAACTCATCTTT.

Notes on this clone: This DNA translates differently at residue 4 from the TCRdb protein, which is that of a much larger clone; a read error is likely, and the protein shown is the DNA's own translation. The J gene is TRDJ3, the V gene TRDV2, with 7 bases matching TRDD3. The J gene comes from matching the DNA to germline here; TCRdb lacks it. The CDR3 has 22 amino acids. Trimming cost V 4 bases and J 0 bases; bases outside gene matches: 20. Per the germline V gene, CDR1 is GEAIGNYY and CDR2 is EKD. The CDR3 spells CACETSWYWGQDCSWDTRQMFF. The DNA of the CDR3 is TGTGCCTGTGAAACCTCCTGGTACTGGGGACAAGACTGCTCCTGGGACACCCGACAGATGTTTTTC.

Concerning this clone: A far larger clone is one nucleotide away, so this likely arose from a read error. This same CDR3 is encoded by further DNA sequences in the sample. The V and J genes are TRDV2 and TRDJ1; 11 bases map to TRDD3. In germline, CDR1 is GEAIGNYY, CDR2 EKD. Germline trimming cut 0 bases from V and 2 bases from J; bases unmatched to any gene: 19. CDR3 length equals 21 residues. CDR3 in amino acids: CACDTVTGGYASVESTDKLIF. CDR3 nucleotide sequence: TGTGCCTGTGACACCGTTACTGGGGGATATGCAAGTGTAGAGTCTACCGATAAACTCATCTTT.

Judged by abundance, this clone is medium-sized. A far bigger clonotype differs at one base, so this is likely a read error. Within the sample, other DNA sequences also encode this same CDR3. This sequence joins TRDV2 and TRDJ2; TRDD3 matches 7 bases. The CDR3 is 14 residues long. In germline, CDR1 is GEAIGNYY, CDR2 EKD. V lost 3 bases to trimming and J lost 2 bases; unmatched junction nucleotides: 2. The CDR3 loop reads CACDAGGLTAQLFF. CDR3 bases: TGTGCCTGTGACGCTGGGGGGTTGACAGCACAACTCTTCTTT.

Remarks on this clone: A far larger clone lies a single base away; this is likely a read error. This chain links TRDV2 with TRDJ3; 7 positions agree with TRDD3. V lost 0 bases and J lost 0; bases outside the gene matches: 16. The germline V gene encodes CDR1 GEAIGNYY and CDR2 EKD. This CDR3 comprises 22 residues. The CDR3 region has the DNA TGTGCCTGTGACACCTTCTGGTACTGGGGACAAGACTGCTCCTGGGACACCCGACAGATGTTTTTC. Its protein is CACDTFWYWGQDCSWDTRQMFF.

A remark on this clone: The amino acid sequence in TCRdb belongs to a much larger clone and departs from this DNA's translation at residue 4, likely a sequencing read error; the sequence shown is translated from the DNA. V and J are TRDV2 and TRDJ1, with 7 bases lining up with TRDD3. In the absence of a J gene in TCRdb, the DNA was matched to germline to assign it here. From germline, CDR1 is GEAIGNYY and CDR2 EKD. This CDR3 contains 17 residues. The CDR3, as DNA: TGTGCCTGTGGCACCGCTGGGGGGAGTCTCTACACCGATAAACTCATCTTT. Amino acid sequence: CACGTAGGSLYTDKLIF.

With regard to this clone: Given a much more abundant clone one base away, this may be a read error. This rearrangement joins TRDV3 to TRDJ1; 9 bases fit TRDD3. The CDR3 covers 18 residues. Germline values: CDR1 TVYSNPD, CDR2 GDNSRS (reference sequence). The J segment lost 3 bases and the V segment lost 4 bases, leaving 21 bases of the junction unmatched. This CDR3 is CASKVGYWGKYRADKLIF. As DNA, the CDR3 is TGTGCCTCCAAGGTGGGGTACTGGGGGAAATATCGGGCCGATAAACTCATCTTT.

As regards this clone: TCRdb's protein, taken from a much larger clone, differs from this DNA's translation at residue 8, likely owing to a read error; the protein displayed comes from the DNA. The V and J genes are TRDV1 and TRDJ1; unclear D gene. Between the trimmed V and J ends, which lost 4 bases and 7 bases, there was a span of 10 bases. CDR3 size: 12 residues. Germline V gene lookup returns CDR1 TSWWSYY and CDR2 QGS. CDR3 loop: CALGVTRTKLIF. The CDR3 DNA sequence: TGTGCTCTTGGGGTTACTAGGACTAAACTCATCTTT.

In regard to this clone: This sequence is one base from a far larger clone and is likely a read error. The chain uses TRDV2 and TRDJ1; D remains unclear. The J gene, missing from TCRdb, was assigned here through DNA to germline matching. The CDR3 has 13 amino acids. Germline V gives CDR1 GEAIGNYY, CDR2 EKD. The V gene lost 3 bases and the J gene lost 0 bases, with 7 bases spanning the gap. CDR3 protein: CACDGQNTDKLIF. DNA for the CDR3: TGTGCCTGTGACGGGCAGAACACCGATAAACTCATCTTT.

A remark on this clone: A far larger clone differs by one base, so this is likely a read error. The V call is TRDV1, the J call TRDJ2, with TRDD3 identical over 7 bases. With V trimmed by 2 bases and J by 4 bases, 25 bases remained unmatched. CDR1 is TSWWSYY, CDR2 QGS, per germline. The CDR3 is made up of 22 amino acids. Written as DNA, the CDR3 is TGTGCTCTTGGGGAAGTCGTCCCCCCTTGGCCCGTACTGGGGATAACGACAGCACAACTCTTCTTT. It encodes CALGEVVPPWPVLGITTAQLFF.